This TCR delta chain was identified in a study of gamma-delta chains in newborns, infants, children. This clone was found a few times. The amino acid sequence in TCRdb belongs to a much larger clone and departs from this DNA's translation at residue 3, likely a sequencing read error; the sequence shown is translated from the DNA. TCRdb repeated clone calling on the reads with CATT. This table has around 8,100 delta-chain clones, roughly 3.5% appearing once. From germline, CDR1 is GEAIGNYY and CDR2 EKD. This CDR3 has 16 residues. The V and J genes are TRDV2 and TRDJ1, with D perhaps matching TRDD3 (6 bases). The clonotype was recovered from a child who was a newborn, infant or young child, either healthy, febrile or measles-vaccinated (not recorded which). Sequencing used blood. The CDR3 region has the DNA TGTGCCCGTGACAACTTACTGGGCGAGTACACCGATAAACTCATCTTT. This encodes CARDNLLGEYTDKLIF.